These 16 T cell receptor beta chains share one sample of origin, sequenced in a study of T-cell memory formation after mild COVID-19. TCRdb recomputed calls from the 5' RACE reads with MiXCR, one row per CDR3 protein. The sample includes 85,000 to 130,000 distinct CDR3 sequences, roughly 12% seen only once; the top ten take 27%. Sequenced sample: PBMCs or a T cell subset sorted from them (not recorded which). These receptors came from an adult woman who had mild COVID-19 (a few samples of this study predate the infection). Cell type and time point are not known.

This clonotype has just a few counts. V usage is TRBV29-1 and J usage is TRBJ2-7, with 10 bases fitting TRBD1. This CDR3 has 15 amino acids. The germline CDR1 and CDR2 sequences are SQVTM and ANQGSEA. Trimming at V came to 2 bases and at J to 3 bases, leaving 7 bases not matched to a gene. The CDR3 DNA reads TGCAGCGTTGAATTCCAGGACAGGGGGAGCTACGAGCAGTACTTC. Its translation: CSVEFQDRGSYEQYF.

This chain uses TRBV5-1 with TRBJ2-7, with TRBD2 matching 11 bases. This CDR3 region has 15 residues. Germline V CDR1 and CDR2: SGHRS, YFSETQ. V gave up 1 base and J gave up 4 bases; unmatched junction bases: 4. The CDR3 protein is CASSLTSGGSYEQYF. CDR3 nucleotide sequence: TGCGCCAGCAGCTTGACTAGCGGGGGAAGTTACGAGCAGTACTTC.

This clonotype occurred a few times. The chain has TRBV4-1 and TRBJ1-2; 10 bases are a match to TRBD1. Germline CDR1 MGHRA, CDR2 YSYEKL. The CDR3 is 17 amino acids. V was pared by 4 bases and J by 8 bases, with 16 bases of the junction left unmatched. Here the CDR3 DNA reads TGCGCCAGCAGCCTTCAGCCAGGGGACAGGGGTCCCACAGGCTACACCTTC. Protein: CASSLQPGDRGPTGYTF.

V usage is TRBV30 and J usage is TRBJ1-5; D remains unclear. The CDR3 has 9 amino acids. V was shortened by 4 bases and J by 5 bases, with 0 bases between the two germline ends. The germline V gene encodes CDR1 GTSNPN and CDR2 SVGIG (reference sequence). The chain's CDR3 is CAWNQPQHF. The CDR3, as DNA: TGTGCCTGGAATCAGCCCCAGCATTTT.

The chain links TRBV5-1 to TRBJ1-2; TRBD1 aligns across 7 bases. The germline V gene has CDR1 SGHRS and CDR2 YFSETQ. This CDR3 is 13 amino acids long. With 5 bases clipped from V and 3 bases from J, the junction kept 4 bases outside the gene matches. In DNA form, the CDR3 reads TGCGCCAGCAGTTTAGGACAGGACTATGGCTACACCTTC. This sequence encodes CASSLGQDYGYTF.

This chain connects TRBV12-3 or TRBV12-4 to TRBJ2-5; perhaps TRBD1 as D (6 bases). V was pared by 5 bases and J by 4 bases, with 17 bases between. The CDR3 is 15 residues long. CDR3 DNA sequence: TGTGCCAGCAGTCCCGCCGGGACACAAGCAGAGACCCAGTACTTC. It specifies CASSPAGTQAETQYF.

This clonotype has more than one count but fewer than ten. The V call is TRBV7-3, the J call TRBJ2-7; the D is unclear. With 6 bases removed from V and 5 bases from J, the gap between germline ends came to 11 bases. The length of the CDR3 is 12 residues. Germline V lookup: CDR1 SGHTA, CDR2 FQGTGA. Here the CDR3 DNA reads TGTGCCAGCAGTTTTAAGGGCCACGAGCAGTACTTC. Translated: CASSFKGHEQYF.

V is TRBV7-8 and J is TRBJ1-1; D remains ambiguous. CDR3 length: 13 amino acids. The germline V and J ends were trimmed by 2 bases and 6 bases, with 10 bases remaining between them. Germline assignment: CDR1 SGHVS and CDR2 FQNEAQ. CDR3: CASSLYFTAEAFF. As DNA, the CDR3 is TGTGCCAGCAGCTTATATTTCACGGCTGAAGCTTTCTTT.

The chain joins TRBV4-1 to TRBJ2-5, with TRBD2 matching 10 bases. Trimming removed 4 bases from V and 5 bases from J; junction bases left unmatched: 10. The germline CDR1 and CDR2 sequences are MGHRA and YSYEKL. The CDR3 has 16 residues. This CDR3 reads CASSPLGYSGRETQYF. In nucleotides, the CDR3 is TGCGCCAGCAGCCCCCTGGGATATAGCGGGAGGGAGACCCAGTACTTC.

J is TRBJ2-7 and V is TRBV6-6; 10 bases agree with TRBD1. The CDR3 runs to 15 residues. Germline trimming cut 6 bases from V and 4 bases from J; bases unmatched to any gene: 9. Germline CDR1 is MNHNY and CDR2 is SVGAGI (reference sequence). The CDR3 here is CASSIGTGVRYEQYF. In DNA form, the CDR3 reads TGTGCCAGCAGCATCGGGACAGGGGTTCGGTACGAGCAGTACTTC.

This clonotype was observed a handful of times. This chain joins TRBV7-9 and TRBJ2-7, with D possibly matching TRBD2 (7 bases). The CDR3 consists of 17 residues. CDR1 SEHNR and CDR2 FQNEAQ come from the germline V gene (reference sequence). V was cut by 4 bases and J by 5 bases, with 24 bases left in between. CDR3 protein: CASSSPLGGAYVDEQYF. The CDR3, as DNA: TGTGCCAGCAGCTCTCCATTAGGGGGGGCATATGTTGACGAGCAGTACTTC.

V and J are TRBV29-1 and TRBJ1-1; D unclear. The germline CDR1 and CDR2 sequences are SQVTM and ANQGSEA. This CDR3 comprises 8 residues. The V end was cut by 4 bases, the J end by 7 bases, with 1 base between. Written as DNA, the CDR3 is TGCAGCGTTGGTGAAGCTTTCTTT. Translating gives CSVGEAFF.

This clonotype appeared a few times. The rearrangement joins TRBV6-5 to TRBJ1-2, with D hard to call. CDR1 and CDR2 from the germline V gene are MNHEY and SVGAGI. Trimming cost V 0 bases and J 4 bases, with 15 bases left between them. CDR3 size: 16 residues. This chain's CDR3 is CASSYSTVAVPYGYTF. DNA for the CDR3: TGTGCCAGCAGTTACTCGACCGTAGCGGTACCCTATGGCTACACCTTC.

This clonotype appeared many times. The chain has TRBV4-1 and TRBJ2-7, with 8 bases aligning to TRBD1. CDR3 size: 14 residues. Germline loops: CDR1 MGHRA, CDR2 YSYEKL. Germline trimming cut 3 bases from V and 5 bases from J; bases unmatched to any gene: 6. The CDR3, as DNA: TGCGCCAGCAGCCACCGGGACAGGAGGGACGAGCAGTACTTC. Translating gives CASSHRDRRDEQYF.

As to this clonotype: Relative to the germline gene, one junction end is altered; a read error may explain this. J is TRBJ2-5 and V is TRBV3-1; possibly TRBD1 or TRBD2 for D (6 bases each). The CDR3 extends over 20 amino acids. Looked up from germline, CDR1 is LGHDT and CDR2 is YNNKEL (reference sequence). CDR3 protein: CAISQDIPTGAGPPQETQYF. The CDR3 coding sequence is TGTGCCATCAGCCAAGATATCCCCACGGGGGCCGGGCCGCCCCAAGAGACCCAGTACTTC.

In this sample, this clonotype turned up a few times. CDR3 protein: CAISESRTGNTEAFF. In DNA, the CDR3 is TGTGCCATCAGTGAGTCGCGGACAGGGAACACTGAAGCTTTCTTT. This sequence joins TRBV10-3 and TRBJ1-1, with 7 bases aligning to TRBD1. CDR1 and CDR2 from the germline V gene are ENHRY and SYGVKD. V lost 0 bases, J lost 1 base, and 2 bases stayed unmatched. There are 15 residues in the CDR3.